This TCR beta chain comes out of a study of blood T cell repertoires in COVID-19. Overall study: Collection of acute and convalescent COVID-19 samples took place in the United States, Italy and Spain. T cells, B-cell-depleted T cells, or PBMCs supplied cDNA or gDNA.

This clone was counted a single time. In the source study's methods: The authors estimated nucleated cell counts from reference gene primer amplification. TCRdb's copy holds only in-frame clones and misses some; the assay was immunoSEQ multiplex PCR. For V, J and clone size, that table is used; D and trimming come from the DNA. Altogether approximately 260,000 clones are present, about 87% being singletons, with the ten largest covering roughly 8.6%. Germline CDR1 is MNHNS and CDR2 is SASEGT. The V gene end was trimmed by 2 bases and the J gene end by 5 bases; junction bases not matched to a gene: 8. The CDR3 is 16 residues long.

Input material: peripheral blood. This receptor was taken from a human donor in a cohort sampled during active COVID-19. The chain links TRBV6-1 to TRBJ2-5, with 10 nucleotides matching TRBD2. CDR3 sequence: CASSEQSGGAGETQYF. CDR3 DNA: TGTGCCAGCAGTGAACAGAGCGGGGGGGCCGGGGAGACCCAGTACTTC.